The following is a TCR beta chain sequence with its context. This record comes from a study of blood T cell repertoires in COVID-19. Whole-study context: The origin of the acute and convalescent COVID-19 samples was the United States, Italy and Spain. Sources were T cells, B-cell-depleted T cells, or PBMCs; the material itself was cDNA or gDNA.

As processed by the authors: Scientists estimated how many nucleated cells there were by amplifying reference gene primers. The repertoire was sequenced with immunoSEQ multiplex PCR; TCRdb's copy has only in-frame clones and lacks some. V and J calls and clone size are as listed in that table; D and trimming were resolved from the DNA. The table shows fewer than 500,000 clones, with approximately 90% occurring only once. This CDR3 has 20 residues. The sequenced material came from peripheral blood. The receptor comes from a woman younger than 45 with active or convalescent COVID-19. V gene TRBV21-1 combines with J gene TRBJ2-4; TRBD1 is the table's D call and was not checked against the DNA. TRBV21-1 is a recognized pseudogene. CDR3 in DNA: TGTGCCAGCAGCAAAAGGGAGTGGGGGCCTACTAGATTAGCCAAAAACATTCAGTACTTC. Residues: CASSKREWGPTRLAKNIQYF.